The T cell receptor (beta chain) under discussion was sequenced for a study of blood T cell repertoires in COVID-19. Study-wide background: Sample material is recorded as cDNA or gDNA derived from T cells, B-cell-depleted T cells, or PBMCs.

The V end lost 1 base, the J end lost 7 bases, and 16 bases lay between the germline ends. The CDR3 extends over 15 amino acids. The germline gives CDR1 SGHAT, CDR2 FQNNGV. This clone has more than one count but fewer than ten. Assay used: immunoSEQ multiplex PCR; TCRdb lists only in-frame clones, some missing. The table has tens of thousands of clones, around 90% seen once. Sample: peripheral blood. The sequence derives from a man in his sixties with acute or convalescent COVID-19. The chain combines TRBV11-2 with TRBJ1-2, with D perhaps TRBD1 (5 bases). This chain's CDR3 is CASSLGGTSQSGYTF. The CDR3 bases are TGTGCCAGCAGCTTAGGGGGGACTTCGCAAAGTGGCTACACCTTC.